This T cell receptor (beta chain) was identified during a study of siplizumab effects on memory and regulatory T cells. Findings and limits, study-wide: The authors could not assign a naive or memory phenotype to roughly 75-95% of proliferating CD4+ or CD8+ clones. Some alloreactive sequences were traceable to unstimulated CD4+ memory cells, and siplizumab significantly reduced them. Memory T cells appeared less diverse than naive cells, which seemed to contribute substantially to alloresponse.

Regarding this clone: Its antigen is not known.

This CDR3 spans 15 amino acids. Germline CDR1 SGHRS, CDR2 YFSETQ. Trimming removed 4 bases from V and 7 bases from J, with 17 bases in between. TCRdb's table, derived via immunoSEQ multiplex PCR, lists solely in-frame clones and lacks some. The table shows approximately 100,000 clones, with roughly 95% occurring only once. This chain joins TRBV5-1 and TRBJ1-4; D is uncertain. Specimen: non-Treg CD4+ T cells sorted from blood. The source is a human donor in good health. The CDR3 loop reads CASSPTDPGTEKLFF. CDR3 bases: TGCGCCAGCAGCCCCACCGACCCCGGCACTGAAAAACTGTTTTTT.